The clone carrying this TCR beta chain was seen at least ten times. Participants came from roughly 23 US areas, aged roughly 18 to 100 years. The sample is drawn from a study of blood T cell repertoires in COVID-19. Study information: The analysed material was cDNA or gDNA that came from T cells, B-cell-depleted T cells, or PBMCs.

Libraries were prepared by immunoSEQ multiplex PCR; TCRdb keeps only in-frame clonotypes and omits some of them. The sample lists a few hundred thousand clones, about 88% seen once, with about 6.2% in the top ten. J was trimmed by 8 bases and V by 0 bases; bases with no gene match: 2. There are 13 residues in the CDR3. Germline CDR1 and CDR2: LNHDA and SQIVND (reference sequence). Sequencing was carried out using PBMCs or T cells enriched from blood (not recorded which). This chain connects TRBV19 to TRBJ1-2, with 8 bases identical to TRBD1. The sequence was obtained from a woman aged 45-65 years who had been exposed to COVID-19. CDR3 protein: CASSIEDRVGYTF. CDR3 nucleotide sequence: TGTGCCAGTAGTATAGAGGACAGGGTCGGCTACACCTTC. Full variable domain (outside the CDR3, taken from reference TRBV19 and TRBJ1-2): DGGITQSPKYLFRKEGQNVTLSCEQNLNHDAMYWYRQDPGQGLRLIYYSQIVNDFQKGDIAEGYSVSREKKESFPLTVTSAQKNPTAFYLCASSIEDRVGYTFGSGTRLTVV.